Following are 8 T cell receptor beta chains from one sample sequenced in a study of CD8 T cells in Susac syndrome. With random hexamers, reverse transcription was performed on about 0.5 to 1 ug of RNA. TCRdb recomputed calls from the immunoSEQ multiplex PCR reads with MiXCR, one row per CDR3 protein. The sample consists of roughly 200,000 distinct CDR3 sequences, over 85% of them appearing once. Input material: CD4+ T cells from PBMCs. These receptors were taken from a human donor in good health.

CDR3 protein: CSVGEGGEEFF. In DNA form, the CDR3 reads TGCAGCGTTGGGGAAGGGGGAGAAGAATTCTTT. This chain joins TRBV29-1 and TRBJ1-1, with D tentatively TRBD1 (6 bases). Trimming removed 4 bases at V and 14 bases at J, with 17 bases between. The germline gives CDR1 SQVTM, CDR2 ANQGSEA. CDR3 length: 11 amino acids.

This clonotype was seen only once. The chain has TRBV4-1 and TRBJ2-7, with D uncertain. Germline CDR1 and CDR2: MGHRA and YSYEKL. CDR3 size: 15 residues. Trimming removed 4 bases at V and 1 base at J, with 14 bases between. Here the CDR3 DNA reads TGCGCCAGCAGCCTAGTTATGACTGAATCCTACGAGCAGTACGTC. This sequence encodes CASSLVMTESYEQYV.

The chain is built from TRBV30 and TRBJ2-5, with D unclear. This CDR3 has 13 amino acids. Trimming pared 0 bases from V and 3 bases from J, leaving 8 bases between. Germline lookup yields CDR1 GTSNPN and CDR2 SVGIG (reference sequence). In DNA, the CDR3 is TGTGCCTGGAGTGTAAAGGAAAAAGAGACCCAGTACTTC. It yields the protein CAWSVKEKETQYF.

This chain uses TRBV20-1 with TRBJ2-7; 10 bases map to TRBD2. CDR3 length: 13 residues. Germline assignment: CDR1 DFQATT and CDR2 SNEGSKA (reference sequence). J was trimmed by 6 bases and V by 5 bases; bases with no gene match: 7. The CDR3, as DNA: TGCAGTGCTTATACGGGACTAGCGCTCGAGCAGTACGTC. Its translation is CSAYTGLALEQYV.

The chain couples TRBV19 to TRBJ2-6; D is ambiguous. Germline CDR1 is LNHDA and CDR2 is SQIVND (reference sequence). The CDR3 length is 12 residues. The germline V and J ends were trimmed by 10 bases and 0 bases, with 4 bases remaining between them. The CDR3 coding sequence is TGTGCCACCCTCTCTGGGGCCAACGTCCTGACTTTC. Its translation is CATLSGANVLTF.

The V call is TRBV5-1, the J call TRBJ2-7; 11 nucleotides agree with TRBD2. The CDR3 is 18 residues long. V trimming: 2 bases; J trimming: 4 bases; junction bases outside the gene matches: 14. Germline V lookup: CDR1 SGHRS, CDR2 YFSETQ. This CDR3 reads CASSFDPSGGSTTYEQYF. DNA for the CDR3: TGCGCCAGCAGCTTCGACCCTAGCGGGGGGTCGACGACTTACGAGCAGTACTTC.

The chain employs TRBV3-1 and TRBJ1-2; TRBD1 is a possible D gene (6 bases). Germline-derived CDR1 and CDR2 are LGHDT and YNNKEL (reference sequence). V was shortened by 4 bases and J by 8 bases, with 11 bases between the two germline ends. The CDR3 spans 12 residues. The CDR3 DNA sequence: TGTGCCAGCAGCCCCACGGGGGGCGGCTACACCTTC. Translation gives CASSPTGGGYTF.

The V gene is TRBV12-3 or TRBV12-4, the J gene TRBJ2-2; 7 bases are shared with TRBD2. This CDR3 contains 16 residues. J was trimmed by 5 bases and V by 6 bases; bases with no gene match: 12. CDR3 amino acids: CASSRWEGVGTGELFF. CDR3 DNA sequence: TGTGCCAGCAGCCGCTGGGAGGGTGTGGGGACCGGGGAGCTGTTTTTT.